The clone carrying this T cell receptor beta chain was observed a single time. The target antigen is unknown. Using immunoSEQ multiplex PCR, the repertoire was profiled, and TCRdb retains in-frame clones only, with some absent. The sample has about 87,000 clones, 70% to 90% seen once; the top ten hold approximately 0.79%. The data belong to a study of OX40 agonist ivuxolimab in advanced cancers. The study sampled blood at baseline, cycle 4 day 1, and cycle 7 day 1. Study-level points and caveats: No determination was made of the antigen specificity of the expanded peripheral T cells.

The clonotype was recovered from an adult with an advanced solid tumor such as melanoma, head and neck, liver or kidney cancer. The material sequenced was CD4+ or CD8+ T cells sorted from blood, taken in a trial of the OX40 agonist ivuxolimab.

The CDR3 here is CASSVSGGAPGANVLTF. The CDR3 DNA sequence: TGTGCCAGCAGCGTCTCAGGGGGCGCTCCTGGGGCCAACGTCCTGACTTTC. V gene TRBV9 combines with J gene TRBJ2-6; 8 bases map to TRBD1. Germline assignment: CDR1 SGDLS and CDR2 YYNGEE. The CDR3 spans 17 residues. V lost 2 bases and J lost 2; bases outside the gene matches: 6.